This record covers a single TCR beta chain. This CDR3 has 15 residues. CDR1 LGHDT and CDR2 YNNKEL come from the germline V gene (reference sequence). Trimming took 2 bases from V and 0 from J, leaving 10 bases between them. The assay was immunoSEQ multiplex PCR, and TCRdb's table has in-frame clones only and misses some. The table lists about 200,000 clones, more than 75% of them singletons. This entry comes from a study of blood T cell repertoires in COVID-19. This chain links TRBV3-1 (or the pseudogene TRBV3-2) with TRBJ1-1; D uncertain. Sequencing was performed on peripheral blood. The clonotype was recovered from a man in his 60s who had recovered from COVID-19. CDR3 nucleotides: TGTGCCAGCAGCCAAACGGCCAGGATGAACACTGAAGCTTTCTTT. Encoded protein: CASSQTARMNTEAFF.